The present entry profiles one TCR beta chain with its context. V shed 4 bases and J shed 0 bases, with 8 bases lying between them. Germline assignment: CDR1 WSHSY and CDR2 SAAADI. The CDR3 sequence is 14 residues long. Profiled with immunoSEQ multiplex PCR; TCRdb holds only in-frame clones, not every one. The data hold some 130,000 clones, with approximately 88% observed a single time. The sample is drawn from a study of control samples from healthy donors and cancer patients. The specimen was blood. The receptor was derived from a man in his forties in good health. The chain joins TRBV10-2 to TRBJ2-3, with D perhaps matching TRBD1 (6 bases). The CDR3 DNA reads TGCGCCAGCAGTGTGAGGGGGAGCACAGATACGCAGTATTTT. As protein: CASSVRGSTDTQYF.